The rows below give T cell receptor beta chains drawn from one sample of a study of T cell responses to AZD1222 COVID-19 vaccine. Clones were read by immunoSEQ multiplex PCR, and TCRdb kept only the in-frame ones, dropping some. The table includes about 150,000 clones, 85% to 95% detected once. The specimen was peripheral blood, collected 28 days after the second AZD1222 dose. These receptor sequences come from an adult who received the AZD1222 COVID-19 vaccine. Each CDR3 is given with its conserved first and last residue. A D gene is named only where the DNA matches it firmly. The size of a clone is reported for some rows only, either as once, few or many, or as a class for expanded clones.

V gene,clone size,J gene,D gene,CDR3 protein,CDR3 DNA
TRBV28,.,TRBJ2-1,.,CARPHPLWTQYNEQFF,TGTGCCAGACCACATCCACTTTGGACACAGTACAATGAGCAGTTCTTC
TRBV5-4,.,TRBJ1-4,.,CASSLGSGITNEKLFF,TGTGCCAGCAGCTTGGGATCGGGGATAACTAATGAAAAACTGTTTTTT
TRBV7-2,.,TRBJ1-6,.,CASSPSQGSYNSPLHF,TGTGCCAGCAGTCCGTCACAGGGCTCCTATAATTCACCCCTCCACTTT
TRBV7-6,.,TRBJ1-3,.,CASSASVGSGNTIYF,TGTGCCAGCAGCGCCTCAGTGGGATCTGGAAACACCATATATTTT
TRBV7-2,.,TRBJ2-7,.,CASSLGFGGFYEQYF,TGTGCCAGCAGCTTAGGATTCGGGGGTTTCTACGAGCAGTACTTC
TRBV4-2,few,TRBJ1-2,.,CASSQGRGGHYGYTF,TGTGCCAGCAGCCAAGGCCGGGGGGGCCACTATGGCTACACCTTC
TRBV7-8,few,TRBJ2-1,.,CASSLRQGSYNEQFF,TGTGCCAGCAGCTTAAGGCAGGGTTCCTACAATGAGCAGTTCTTC
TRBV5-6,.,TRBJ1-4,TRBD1,CASSSLLTGQNEKLFF,TGTGCCAGCAGCTCGCTCCTGACAGGGCAGAATGAAAAACTGTTTTTT
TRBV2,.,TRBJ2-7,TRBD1,CASDLDRGPYEQYF,TGTGCCAGCGACCTGGACAGGGGGCCCTACGAGCAGTACTTC
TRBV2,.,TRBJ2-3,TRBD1,CAGTGTGGTDTQYF,TGTGCCGGAACCGGGACAGGGGGTACAGATACGCAGTATTTT
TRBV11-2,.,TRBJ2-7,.,CASSQRQDLHEQYF,TGTGCCAGCAGCCAGCGACAGGACTTGCACGAGCAGTACTTC
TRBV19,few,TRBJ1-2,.,CASSRGLEYGYTF,TGTGCCAGTAGTAGGGGGCTGGAGTATGGCTACACCTTC
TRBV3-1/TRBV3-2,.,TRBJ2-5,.,CASSRPRAYQETQYF,TGTGCCAGCAGCCGGCCGAGGGCGTACCAAGAGACCCAGTACTTC
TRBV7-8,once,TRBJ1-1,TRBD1,CASSSGRERTGPAPEAFF,TGTGCCAGCAGCTCGGGGAGGGAAAGGACAGGGCCCGCGCCTGAAGCTTTCTTT
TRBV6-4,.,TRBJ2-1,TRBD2,CASSDSGTSGYNEQFF,TGTGCCAGCAGTGACTCCGGGACTAGCGGGTACAATGAGCAGTTCTTC
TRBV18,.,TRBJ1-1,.,CASSPGSINTEAFF,TGTGCCAGCTCACCCGGAAGTATAAACACTGAAGCTTTCTTT
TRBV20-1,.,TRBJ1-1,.,CSASGLLAFF,TGCAGTGCTAGTGGGCTCCTAGCTTTCTTT
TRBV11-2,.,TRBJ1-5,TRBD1,CASSYGAGGDAYSNQPQHF,TGTGCCAGCAGCTATGGGGCAGGGGGAGATGCTTATAGCAATCAGCCCCAGCATTTT
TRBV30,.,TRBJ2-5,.,CAWSSRSFGDQYF,TGTGCCTGGAGTTCCCGTTCCTTCGGGGACCAGTACTTC
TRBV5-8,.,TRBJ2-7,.,CASSFSSTGPSEYEQYF,TGTGCCAGCAGCTTTTCCAGCACAGGGCCCTCCGAATACGAGCAGTACTTC
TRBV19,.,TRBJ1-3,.,CASHSRGKGPIYF,TGTGCCAGTCACTCACGGGGAAAGGGCCCGATATATTTT
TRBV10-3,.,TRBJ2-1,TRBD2,CAISESSLARRNEQFF,TGTGCCATCAGTGAGTCGTCACTAGCGAGACGCAATGAGCAGTTCTTC
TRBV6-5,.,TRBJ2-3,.,CASSTFGTDTQYF,TGTGCCAGCAGTACTTTCGGCACAGATACGCAGTATTTT
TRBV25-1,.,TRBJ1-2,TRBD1,CASSDSGGAVNTF,TGTGCCAGCAGTGACTCAGGGGGCGCGGTCAACACCTTC
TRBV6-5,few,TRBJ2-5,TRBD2,CASSYGTSGSQETQYF,TGTGCCAGCAGTTACGGGACTAGCGGGTCTCAAGAGACCCAGTACTTC
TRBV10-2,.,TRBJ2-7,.,CASSFGGDRYEQYF,TGCGCCAGCAGTTTCGGCGGGGACCGGTACGAGCAGTACTTC
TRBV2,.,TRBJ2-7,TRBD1,CASSEAPGRGQSEQYF,TGTGCCAGCAGTGAAGCCCCCGGCAGGGGGCAGTCCGAGCAGTACTTC
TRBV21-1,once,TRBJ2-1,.,CASSTGPVRDRNNEQFF,TGTGCCAGCAGCACTGGGCCTGTCCGGGACAGGAACAATGAGCAGTTCTTC
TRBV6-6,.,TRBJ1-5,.,CASSSLEEAGNQPQHF,TGTGCCAGCAGCTCCTTAGAGGAGGCCGGCAATCAGCCCCAGCATTTT
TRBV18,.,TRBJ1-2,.,CASSQGDSFYGYTF,TGTGCCAGCTCACAAGGGGACTCGTTTTATGGCTACACCTTC
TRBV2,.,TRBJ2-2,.,CAGGTQNTGELFF,TGTGCCGGCGGGACACAGAACACCGGGGAGCTGTTTTTT